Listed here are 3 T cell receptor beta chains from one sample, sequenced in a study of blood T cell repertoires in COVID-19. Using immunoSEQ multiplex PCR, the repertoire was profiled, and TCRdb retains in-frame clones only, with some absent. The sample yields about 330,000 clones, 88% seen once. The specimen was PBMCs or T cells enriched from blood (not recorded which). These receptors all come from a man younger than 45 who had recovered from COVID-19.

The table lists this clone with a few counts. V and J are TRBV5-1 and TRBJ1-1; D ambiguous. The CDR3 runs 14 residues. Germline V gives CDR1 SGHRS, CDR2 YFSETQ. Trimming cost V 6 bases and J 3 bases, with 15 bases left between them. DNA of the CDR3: TGCGCCAGCACCCCTGAGGATTTTGACACTGAAGCTTTCTTT. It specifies CASTPEDFDTEAFF.

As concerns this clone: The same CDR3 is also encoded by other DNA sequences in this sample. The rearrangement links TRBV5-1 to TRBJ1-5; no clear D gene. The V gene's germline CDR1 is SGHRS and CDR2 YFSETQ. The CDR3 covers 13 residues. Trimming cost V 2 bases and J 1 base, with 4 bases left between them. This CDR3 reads CASSLASNQPQHF. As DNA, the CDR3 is TGCGCCAGCAGCTTAGCAAGCAATCAGCCCCAGCATTTT.

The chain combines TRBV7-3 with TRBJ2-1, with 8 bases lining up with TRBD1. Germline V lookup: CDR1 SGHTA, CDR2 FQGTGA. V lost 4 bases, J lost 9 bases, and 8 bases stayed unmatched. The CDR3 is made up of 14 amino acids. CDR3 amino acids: CASSYSGQVGEQFF. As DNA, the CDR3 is TGTGCCAGCAGCTACTCGGGACAGGTTGGTGAGCAGTTCTTC.